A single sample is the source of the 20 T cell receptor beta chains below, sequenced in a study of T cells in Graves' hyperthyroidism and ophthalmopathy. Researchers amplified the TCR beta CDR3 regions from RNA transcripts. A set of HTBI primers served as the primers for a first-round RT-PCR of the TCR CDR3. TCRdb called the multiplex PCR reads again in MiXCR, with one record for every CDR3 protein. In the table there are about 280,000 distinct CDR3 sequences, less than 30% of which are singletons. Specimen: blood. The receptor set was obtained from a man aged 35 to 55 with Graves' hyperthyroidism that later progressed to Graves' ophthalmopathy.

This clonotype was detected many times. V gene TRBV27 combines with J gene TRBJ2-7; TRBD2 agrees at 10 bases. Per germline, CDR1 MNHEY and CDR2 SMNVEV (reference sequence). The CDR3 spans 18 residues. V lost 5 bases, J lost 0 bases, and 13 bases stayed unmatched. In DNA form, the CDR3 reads TGTGCCAGCAGTCCCCGACCCGCTAGCGGGGGAGTCTCCTACGAGCAGTACTTC. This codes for CASSPRPASGGVSYEQYF.

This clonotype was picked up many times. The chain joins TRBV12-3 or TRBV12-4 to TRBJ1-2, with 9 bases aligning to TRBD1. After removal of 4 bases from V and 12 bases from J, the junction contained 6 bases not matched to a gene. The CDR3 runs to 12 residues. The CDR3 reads CASSSTGGQNTF. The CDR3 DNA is TGTGCCAGCAGTTCTACAGGGGGCCAAAACACCTTC.

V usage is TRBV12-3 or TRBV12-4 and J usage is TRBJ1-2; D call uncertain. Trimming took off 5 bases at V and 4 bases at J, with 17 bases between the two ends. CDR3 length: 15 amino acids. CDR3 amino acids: CASSPMDSKAYGYTF. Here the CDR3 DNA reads TGTGCCAGCAGTCCCATGGATTCAAAAGCCTATGGCTACACCTTC.

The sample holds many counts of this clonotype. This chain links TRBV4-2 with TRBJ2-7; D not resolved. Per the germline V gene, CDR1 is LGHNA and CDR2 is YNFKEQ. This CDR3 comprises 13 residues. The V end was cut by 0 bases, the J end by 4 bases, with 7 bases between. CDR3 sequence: CASSQESLYEQYF. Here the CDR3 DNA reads TGTGCCAGCAGCCAAGAATCCCTTTACGAGCAGTACTTC.

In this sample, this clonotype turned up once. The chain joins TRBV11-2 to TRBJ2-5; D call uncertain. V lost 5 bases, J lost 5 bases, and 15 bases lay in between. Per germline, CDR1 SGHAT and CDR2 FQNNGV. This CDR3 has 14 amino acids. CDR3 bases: TGTGCCAGCAGCCCTCTAGGTATAGGCGAGACCCAGTACTTC. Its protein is CASSPLGIGETQYF.

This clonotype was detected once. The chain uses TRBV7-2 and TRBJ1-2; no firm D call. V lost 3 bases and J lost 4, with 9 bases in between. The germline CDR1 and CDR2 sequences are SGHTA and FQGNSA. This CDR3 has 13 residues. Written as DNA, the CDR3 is TGTGCCAGCAGCTTCGCCACAGCCTATGGCTACACCTTC. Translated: CASSFATAYGYTF.

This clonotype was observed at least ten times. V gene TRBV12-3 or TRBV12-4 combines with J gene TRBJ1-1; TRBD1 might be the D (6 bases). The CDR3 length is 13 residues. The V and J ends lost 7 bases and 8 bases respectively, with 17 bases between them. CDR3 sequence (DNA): TGTGCCAGCAAGCTCGGACAGTGGGGGGAAGCTTTCTTT. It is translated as CASKLGQWGEAFF.

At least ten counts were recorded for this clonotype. The CDR3 DNA follows: TGTGCCAGCAGTTTAGAAAGAGGAGGCGAGACCCAGTACTTC. Protein product: CASSLERGGETQYF. The chain links TRBV12-3 or TRBV12-4 to TRBJ2-5; weak D call: TRBD2 (5 bases). This CDR3 contains 14 residues. V was cut by 1 base and J by 5 bases, with 11 bases left in between.

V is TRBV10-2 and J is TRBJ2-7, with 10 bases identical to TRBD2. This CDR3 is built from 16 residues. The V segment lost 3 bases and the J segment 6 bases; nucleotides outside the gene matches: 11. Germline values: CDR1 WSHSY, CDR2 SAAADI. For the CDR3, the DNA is TGCGCCAGCAGTGATCAAACTCCGGGACTAGCGCCCGAGCAGTACTTC. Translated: CASSDQTPGLAPEQYF.

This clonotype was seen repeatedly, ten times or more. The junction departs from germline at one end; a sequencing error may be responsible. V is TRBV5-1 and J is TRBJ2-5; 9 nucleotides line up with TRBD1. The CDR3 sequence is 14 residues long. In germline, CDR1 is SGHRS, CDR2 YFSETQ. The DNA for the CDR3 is TGTGCCAGCAGCTCCGGGACAGGGCAAGAGACCCAGTACTTC. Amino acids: CASSSGTGQETQYF.

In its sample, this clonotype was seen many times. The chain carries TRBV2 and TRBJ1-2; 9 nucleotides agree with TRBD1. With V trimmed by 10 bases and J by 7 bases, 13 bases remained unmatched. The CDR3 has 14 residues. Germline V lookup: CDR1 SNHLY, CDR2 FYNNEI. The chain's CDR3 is CANSGRDRAFGYTF. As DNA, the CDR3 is TGTGCCAACTCCGGCCGGGACAGGGCTTTTGGCTACACCTTC.

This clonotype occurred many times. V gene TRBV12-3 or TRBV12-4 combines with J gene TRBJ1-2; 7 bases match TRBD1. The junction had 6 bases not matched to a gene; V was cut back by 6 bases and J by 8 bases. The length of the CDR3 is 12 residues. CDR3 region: CASSLTGSGYTF. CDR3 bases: TGTGCCAGCAGCCTGACAGGGTCCGGCTACACCTTC.

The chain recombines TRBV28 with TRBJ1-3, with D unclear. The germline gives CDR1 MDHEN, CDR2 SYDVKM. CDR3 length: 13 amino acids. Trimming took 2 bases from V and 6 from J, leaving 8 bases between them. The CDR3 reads CASSLTFENTIYF. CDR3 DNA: TGTGCCAGCAGTTTAACCTTTGAAAACACCATATATTTT.

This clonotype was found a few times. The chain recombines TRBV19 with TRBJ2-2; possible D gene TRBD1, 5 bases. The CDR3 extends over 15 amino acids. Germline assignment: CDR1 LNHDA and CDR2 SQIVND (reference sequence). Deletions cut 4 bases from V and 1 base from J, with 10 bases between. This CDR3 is CASSTNDRNTGELFF. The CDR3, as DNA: TGTGCCAGTAGTACAAATGACAGGAACACCGGGGAGCTGTTTTTT.

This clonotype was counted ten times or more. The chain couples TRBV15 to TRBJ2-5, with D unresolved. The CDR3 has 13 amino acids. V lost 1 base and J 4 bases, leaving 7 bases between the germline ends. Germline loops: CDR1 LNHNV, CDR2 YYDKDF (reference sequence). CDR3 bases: TGTGCCACCAGCAGAGTTGGTCCAGAGACCCAGTACTTC. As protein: CATSRVGPETQYF.

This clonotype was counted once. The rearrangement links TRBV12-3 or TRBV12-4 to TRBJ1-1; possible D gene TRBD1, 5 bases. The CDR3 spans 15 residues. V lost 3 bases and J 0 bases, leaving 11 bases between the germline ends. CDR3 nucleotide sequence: TGTGCCAGCAGTTTCCGGGGCGTAATGAACACTGAAGCTTTCTTT. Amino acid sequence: CASSFRGVMNTEAFF.

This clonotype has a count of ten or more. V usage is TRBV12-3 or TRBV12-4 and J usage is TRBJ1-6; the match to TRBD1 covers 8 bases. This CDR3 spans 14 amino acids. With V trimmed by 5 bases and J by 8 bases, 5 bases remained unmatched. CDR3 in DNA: TGTGCCAGCAGTCGACAGGGGACGGATTCACCCCTCCACTTT. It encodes CASSRQGTDSPLHF.

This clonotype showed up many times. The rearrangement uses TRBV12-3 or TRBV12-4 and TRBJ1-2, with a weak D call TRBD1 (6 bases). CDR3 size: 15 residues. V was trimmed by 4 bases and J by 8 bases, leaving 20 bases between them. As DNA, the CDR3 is TGTGCCAGCAGTTCGGGGGGGGGCGAAGGACGGGGCTACACCTTC. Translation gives CASSSGGGEGRGYTF.

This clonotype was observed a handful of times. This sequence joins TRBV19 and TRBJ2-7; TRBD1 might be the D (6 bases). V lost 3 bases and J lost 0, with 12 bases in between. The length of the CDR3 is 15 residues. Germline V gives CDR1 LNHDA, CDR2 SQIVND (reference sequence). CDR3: CASSMRQESSYEQYF. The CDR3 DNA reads TGTGCCAGTAGTATGCGACAGGAGAGCTCCTACGAGCAGTACTTC.

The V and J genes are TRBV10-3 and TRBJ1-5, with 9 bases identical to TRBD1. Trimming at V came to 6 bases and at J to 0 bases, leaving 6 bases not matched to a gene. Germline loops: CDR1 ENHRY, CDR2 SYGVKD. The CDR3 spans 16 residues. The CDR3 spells CAISPGQGNSNQPQHF. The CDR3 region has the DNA TGTGCCATCAGCCCGGGACAGGGTAATAGCAATCAGCCCCAGCATTTT.